Listed below are T cell receptor beta chains from one sample, sequenced in a study of blood T cell repertoires in COVID-19. Assay: immunoSEQ multiplex PCR; the TCRdb copy retains only in-frame clones and omits some. The sample holds fewer than 35,000 clones, roughly nine tenths seen once. The source material was peripheral blood. The receptors come from a man in his 70s with active or convalescent COVID-19. The CDR3 runs from the conserved cysteine through the conserved F or W. The D gene is left open where the match is weak. The listing skips clone size in some rows; elsewhere it reads once, few, many or a size class.

j_gene | abundance | d_gene | v_gene | CDR3aa | CDR3nt
TRBJ2-3 | NA | TRBD2 | TRBV18 | CASSPPGSGGHTDTQYF | TGTGCCAGCTCACCTCCGGGCAGCGGGGGGCACACAGATACGCAGTATTTT
TRBJ1-1 | NA | NA | TRBV10-3 | CAISEVREPEAFF | TGTGCCATCAGTGAAGTGAGGGAGCCTGAAGCTTTCTTT
TRBJ2-3 | once | NA | TRBV7-3 | CASSSQGADTQYF | TGTGCCAGCAGCTCCCAAGGGGCAGATACGCAGTATTTT
TRBJ1-6 | NA | NA | TRBV18 | CASSPGGLLNSPLHF | TGTGCCAGCTCACCTGGGGGGTTGTTAAATTCACCCCTCCACTTT
TRBJ2-2 | NA | TRBD1 | TRBV27 | CASSLMFTSGTGGTGELFF | TGTGCCAGCAGTTTAATGTTCACCTCCGGGACAGGGGGCACCGGGGAGCTGTTTTTT
TRBJ2-7 | NA | TRBD1 | TRBV19 | CASSIVAGGQLRPYEQYF | TGTGCCAGTAGTATAGTAGCAGGGGGTCAACTCAGGCCCTACGAGCAGTACTTC
TRBJ1-3 | NA | TRBD1 | TRBV7-9 | CASRRDSSGNTIYF | TGTGCCAGCAGACGGGACAGCTCTGGAAACACCATATATTTT
TRBJ1-2 | NA | TRBD1 | TRBV2 | CASSESRGDGYTF | TGTGCCAGCAGTGAATCCAGGGGGGACGGCTACACCTTC
TRBJ2-1 | NA | NA | TRBV27 | CASRTLAGYNEQFF | TGTGCCAGCCGGACTCTCGCCGGCTACAATGAGCAGTTCTTC
TRBJ2-5 | NA | NA | TRBV20-1 | CSASWWRQETQYF | TGCAGTGCTAGTTGGTGGCGGCAAGAGACCCAGTACTTC
TRBJ1-3 | NA | NA | TRBV16 | CASSPRGSSGNTIYF | TGTGCCAGCAGCCCACGAGGCAGCTCTGGAAACACCATATATTTT
TRBJ1-1 | NA | NA | TRBV30 | CAWSGGGVEAFF | TGTGCCTGGAGTGGAGGGGGGGTTGAAGCTTTCTTT
TRBJ2-2 | NA | NA | TRBV7-2 | CASSLAGGPTGELFF | TGTGCCAGCAGCTTAGCGGGGGGGCCCACCGGGGAGCTGTTTTTT
TRBJ2-2 | NA | NA | TRBV19 | CASMGTIGSGELFF | TGTGCCAGTATGGGGACAATAGGGTCCGGGGAGCTGTTTTTT
TRBJ2-1 | NA | NA | TRBV4-2 | CASSQDPGFNEQFF | TGTGCCAGCAGCCAAGATCCGGGATTCAATGAGCAGTTCTTC
TRBJ2-7 | NA | NA | TRBV11-2 | CASSETLSYEQYF | TGTGCCAGCAGCGAGACTCTCTCCTACGAGCAGTACTTC
TRBJ1-2 | NA | NA | TRBV5-1 | CASSPNRDLNYGYTF | TGCGCCAGCTCCCCTAACAGGGATTTAAACTATGGCTACACCTTC
TRBJ1-1 | NA | NA | TRBV2 | CATTEGGVHTEAFF | TGTGCCACCACCGAGGGGGGGGTGCACACTGAAGCTTTCTTT
TRBJ1-6 | NA | NA | TRBV7-2 | CASSLERGAPNSPLHF | TGTGCCAGCAGCTTAGAGCGGGGGGCGCCTAATTCACCCCTCCACTTT
TRBJ2-2 | few | NA | TRBV6-1 | CASSEATPRVGELFF | TGTGCCAGCAGTGAAGCTACGCCCCGGGTCGGGGAGCTGTTTTTT
TRBJ1-1 | NA | TRBD1 | TRBV5-6 | CASSLTGGEDEAFF | TGTGCCAGCAGCTTGACAGGGGGCGAGGATGAAGCTTTCTTT
TRBJ2-1 | NA | TRBD2 | TRBV4-1 | CASSLLLGTSGPGRYNEQFF | TGCGCCAGCAGCCTCCTCCTCGGGACTAGCGGCCCGGGGAGATACAATGAGCAGTTCTTC
TRBJ2-3 | NA | NA | TRBV27 | CASSFAGPRTDTQYF | TGTGCCAGCAGTTTTGCAGGGCCAAGGACAGATACGCAGTATTTT
TRBJ2-2 | NA | NA | TRBV10-3 | CAIRRAGELFF | TGTGCCATCAGGAGAGCCGGGGAGCTGTTTTTT
TRBJ2-1 | NA | NA | TRBV4-2 | CASSQEEPSASEQFF | TGTGCCAGCAGCCAAGAGGAGCCCAGCGCTAGTGAGCAGTTCTTC
TRBJ1-2 | NA | NA | TRBV29-1 | CSVFGSNYGYTF | TGCAGCGTATTTGGCTCTAACTATGGCTACACCTTC
TRBJ1-2 | once | NA | TRBV10-3 | CAISEKGGYGYTF | TGTGCCATCAGTGAGAAGGGAGGCTATGGCTACACCTTC
TRBJ1-2 | NA | TRBD1 | TRBV18 | CASSADRGRPGDGYTF | TGTGCCAGCTCAGCGGACAGGGGGCGCCCCGGTGATGGCTACACCTTC
TRBJ1-3 | NA | NA | TRBV19 | CASRSQRNTIYF | TGTGCCAGTAGGTCTCAGAGAAACACCATATATTTT
TRBJ2-5 | NA | NA | TRBV11-3 | CASSSGFRGGEETQYF | TGTGCCAGCAGCTCAGGTTTTAGGGGGGGTGAGGAGACCCAGTACTTC
TRBJ2-2 | NA | TRBD2 | TRBV9 | CASSVGEGRGTGELFF | TGTGCCAGCAGCGTAGGGGAGGGGCGCGGCACCGGGGAGCTGTTTTTT
TRBJ2-1 | NA | TRBD2 | TRBV9 | CASSVVPSGGATYNEQFF | TGTGCCAGCAGCGTAGTTCCTAGCGGGGGGGCCACCTACAATGAGCAGTTCTTC
TRBJ1-4 | few | NA | TRBV2 | CASRMRQSPNEKLFF | TGTGCCAGCCGGATGCGACAGAGCCCTAATGAAAAACTGTTTTTT
TRBJ1-2 | NA | NA | TRBV6-5 | CASSPGGSRDDGYTF | TGTGCCAGCAGTCCCGGGGGGAGCAGGGATGATGGCTACACCTTC
TRBJ2-2 | once | TRBD1 | TRBV14 | CASSPGGQGIGTGELFF | TGTGCCAGCAGCCCGGGGGGACAGGGAATTGGCACCGGGGAGCTGTTTTTT
TRBJ1-1 | NA | NA | TRBV2 | CASSRNAQNTEAFF | TGTGCCAGCAGCCGAAATGCACAGAACACTGAAGCTTTCTTT
TRBJ1-4 | NA | NA | TRBV3-1/TRBV3-2 | CASSQDIGQGKKLFF | TGTGCCAGCAGCCAAGATATCGGACAAGGAAAAAAACTGTTTTTT
TRBJ1-1 | NA | TRBD1 | TRBV29-1 | CSVKQGGTNTEAFF | TGCAGCGTGAAACAGGGGGGAACGAACACTGAAGCTTTCTTT
TRBJ2-5 | once | TRBD2 | TRBV5-4 | CASSLALAGETQYF | TGTGCCAGCAGCTTGGCCCTAGCGGGAGAGACCCAGTACTTC
TRBJ1-5 | NA | TRBD1 | TRBV6-6 | CASSRGTGAPQHF | TGTGCCAGCAGTCGCGGGACAGGGGCTCCCCAGCATTTT
TRBJ2-1 | NA | TRBD2 | TRBV6-5 | CASTGSGRGNEQFF | TGTGCCAGCACCGGTAGCGGGAGAGGGAATGAGCAGTTCTTC
TRBJ2-7 | once | TRBD1 | TRBV24-1 | CATSEGDRERYF | TGTGCCACCAGTGAGGGGGACAGGGAGCGGTACTTC
TRBJ1-2 | NA | NA | TRBV5-1 | CASSLGQANYGYTF | TGCGCCAGCAGCTTGGGACAGGCTAACTATGGCTACACCTTC
TRBJ1-6 | NA | TRBD1 | TRBV5-4 | CASSLADRDSPLHF | TGTGCCAGCAGCTTGGCCGACAGGGACTCACCCCTCCACTTT
TRBJ1-1 | NA | NA | TRBV14 | CASSQGRGTEAFF | TGTGCCAGCAGCCAAGGCAGGGGCACTGAAGCTTTCTTT
TRBJ2-7 | NA | NA | TRBV7-8 | CASTPPDRAYEQYF | TGTGCCAGCACCCCTCCCGACAGAGCCTACGAGCAGTACTTC
TRBJ2-2 | NA | TRBD2 | TRBV24-1 | CATEARRGGSRELFF | TGTGCCACCGAGGCGCGCCGGGGGGGCTCTAGGGAGCTGTTTTTT